The entry below gives a single TCR beta chain sequence along with its context. Its target is unknown. This sample was included in a study of T cell responses to AZD1222 COVID-19 vaccine. Overall study results and limits: There were mostly white British donors and more females than males, and clonal diversity was possibly underestimated. Seropositive AZD1222 recipients at baseline numbered only five or six.

Using immunoSEQ multiplex PCR, the repertoire was profiled, and TCRdb retains in-frame clones only, with some absent. The table has tens of thousands of clones, less than 90% seen once. CDR3 size: 15 residues. With V trimmed by 5 bases and J by 8 bases, 11 bases remained unmatched. CDR1 MNHEY and CDR2 SMNVEV come from the germline V gene (reference sequence). The clonotype was recovered from an adult who received the AZD1222 COVID-19 vaccine. The chain links TRBV27 to TRBJ1-2; TRBD1 matches 10 bases. Here the sequenced sample was peripheral blood, taken 28 days after the second AZD1222 dose. The CDR3 reads CASSITGTGVLGYTF. The DNA for the CDR3 is TGTGCCAGCAGTATAACCGGGACAGGGGTGCTCGGCTACACCTTC.